One and the same sample provided the 2 T cell receptor beta chains below, sequenced in a study of blood T cell repertoires in COVID-19. Profiled with immunoSEQ multiplex PCR; TCRdb holds only in-frame clones, not every one. The sample has about half a million clones, 89% seen once; the top ten hold around 0.9%. The source material was peripheral blood. The receptors stem from a man between 18 and 35 years old with COVID-19, enrolled during active disease.

In its sample, this clone was seen once. The CDR3 protein is CASSLRQGLDAAFF. The CDR3 nucleotides read TGTGCCAGCAGCCTGCGGCAGGGGCTTGATGCAGCTTTCTTT. V gene TRBV3-1 (or the pseudogene TRBV3-2) combines with J gene TRBJ1-1; possibly TRBD1 for D (6 bases). The CDR3 length is 14 residues. Deletions cut 4 bases from V and 10 bases from J, with 19 bases between. Germline CDR1 and CDR2: LGHDT and YNNKEL (reference sequence).

The chain employs TRBV24-1 and TRBJ1-4, with D possibly being TRBD1 (6 bases). Germline CDR1 is KGHDR and CDR2 is SFDVKD. Trimming pared 9 bases from V and 8 bases from J, leaving 18 bases between. The CDR3 extends over 14 amino acids. The CDR3 DNA follows: TGTGCCACCTCCGGCGGCAAAGACAGGGAAAAACTGTTTTTT. Translation: CATSGGKDREKLFF.